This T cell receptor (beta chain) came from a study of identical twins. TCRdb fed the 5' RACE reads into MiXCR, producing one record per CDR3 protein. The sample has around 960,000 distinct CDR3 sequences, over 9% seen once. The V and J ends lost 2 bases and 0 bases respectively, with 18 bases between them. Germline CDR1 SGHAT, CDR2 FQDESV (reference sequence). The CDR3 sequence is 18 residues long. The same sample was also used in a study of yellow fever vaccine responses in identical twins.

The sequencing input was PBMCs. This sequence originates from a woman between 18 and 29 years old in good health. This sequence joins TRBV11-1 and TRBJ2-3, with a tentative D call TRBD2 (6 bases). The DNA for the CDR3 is TGTGCCAGCAGCTTAATCCCCGGCGGCAGCGGGAGCACAGATACGCAGTATTTT. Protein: CASSLIPGGSGSTDTQYF.